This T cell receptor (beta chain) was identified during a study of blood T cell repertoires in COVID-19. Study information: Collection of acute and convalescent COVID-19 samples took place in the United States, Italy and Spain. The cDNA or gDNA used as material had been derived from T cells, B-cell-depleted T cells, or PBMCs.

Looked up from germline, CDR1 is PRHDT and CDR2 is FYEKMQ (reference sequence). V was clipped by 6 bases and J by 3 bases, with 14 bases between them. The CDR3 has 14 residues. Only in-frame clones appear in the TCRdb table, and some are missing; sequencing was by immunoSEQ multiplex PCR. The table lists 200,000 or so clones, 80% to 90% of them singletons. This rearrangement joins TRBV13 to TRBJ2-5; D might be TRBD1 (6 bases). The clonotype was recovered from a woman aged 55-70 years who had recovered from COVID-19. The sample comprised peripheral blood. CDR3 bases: TGTGCCAGCAGACCCCCGACAGGAGAAGAGACCCAGTACTTC. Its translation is CASRPPTGEETQYF.